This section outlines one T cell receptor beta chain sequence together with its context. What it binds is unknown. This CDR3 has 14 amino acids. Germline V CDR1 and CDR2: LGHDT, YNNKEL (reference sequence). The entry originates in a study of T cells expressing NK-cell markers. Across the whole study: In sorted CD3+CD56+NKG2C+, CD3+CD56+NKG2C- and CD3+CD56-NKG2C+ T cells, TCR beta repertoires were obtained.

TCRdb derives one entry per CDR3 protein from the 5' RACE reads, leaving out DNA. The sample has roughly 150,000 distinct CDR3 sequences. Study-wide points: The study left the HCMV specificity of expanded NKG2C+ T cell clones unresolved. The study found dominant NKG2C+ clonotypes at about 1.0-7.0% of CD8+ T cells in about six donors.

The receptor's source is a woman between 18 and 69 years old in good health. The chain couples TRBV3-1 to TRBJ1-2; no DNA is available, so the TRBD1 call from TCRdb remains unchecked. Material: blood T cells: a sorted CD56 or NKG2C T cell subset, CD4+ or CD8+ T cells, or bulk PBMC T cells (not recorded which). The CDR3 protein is CASSLQGQGSGYTF. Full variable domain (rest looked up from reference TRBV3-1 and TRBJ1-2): DTAVSQTPKYLVTQMGNDKSIKCEQNLGHDTMYWYKQDSKKFLKIMFSYNNKELIINETVPNRFSPKSPDKAHLNLHINSLELGDSAVYFCASSLQGQGSGYTFGSGTRLTVV.